These T cell receptor beta chains were read from a single sample in a study of cytomegalovirus exposure and HLA in healthy donors. Profiling relied on immunoSEQ multiplex PCR, and the TCRdb table lists in-frame clones only, not all of them. The sample has approximately 160,000 clones; about three quarters are singletons. The sample was PBMCs. Receptor source: a middle-aged woman in good health and CMV-seropositive. Each CDR3 is given with its conserved first and last residue. Each record gives: V gene, J gene, D gene, clone size, CDR3 DNA, CDR3 protein. The D gene is left open where the match is weak. Clone size is given for some rows only: seen once, a few or many times, or a class if the clone is expanded.

v_gene: TRBV14; j_gene: TRBJ2-7; d_gene: TRBD2; abundance: -; CDR3nt: TGTGCCAGCAGCCAAGCGGGGGGGATCTACGAGCAGTACTTC; CDR3aa: CASSQAGGIYEQYF
v_gene: TRBV6-6; j_gene: TRBJ2-7; d_gene: -; abundance: -; CDR3nt: TGTGCCAGCAGTTACGAGGGCCGGGGAGGACAGTACTTC; CDR3aa: CASSYEGRGGQYF
v_gene: TRBV2; j_gene: TRBJ2-7; d_gene: -; abundance: -; CDR3nt: TGTGCCAGCAGTGAAGCGACGCGGACTGGCGTCGGGTACGAGCAGTACTTC; CDR3aa: CASSEATRTGVGYEQYF
v_gene: TRBV5-1; j_gene: TRBJ2-1; d_gene: TRBD2; abundance: -; CDR3nt: TGCGCCAGCAGCATATTAGCGGGGGGAGGCAATGAGCAGTTCTTC; CDR3aa: CASSILAGGGNEQFF
v_gene: TRBV27; j_gene: TRBJ1-2; d_gene: TRBD1; abundance: -; CDR3nt: TGTGCCAGCAGTCCTAACAGGGGGCGTAGCTATGGCTACACCTTC; CDR3aa: CASSPNRGRSYGYTF
v_gene: TRBV5-1; j_gene: TRBJ1-2; d_gene: TRBD1; abundance: few; CDR3nt: TGCGCCAGCAGCGTAGACAGGGGTTACTACACCTTC; CDR3aa: CASSVDRGYYTF
v_gene: TRBV5-1; j_gene: TRBJ2-1; d_gene: -; abundance: once; CDR3nt: TGCGCCAGCAGCTCCACACTAGCCAATGAGCAGTTCTTC; CDR3aa: CASSSTLANEQFF
v_gene: TRBV30; j_gene: TRBJ1-1; d_gene: -; abundance: few; CDR3nt: TGTGCCTGGAGTAGGAGGGCGAACACTGAAGCTTTCTTT; CDR3aa: CAWSRRANTEAFF
v_gene: TRBV5-4; j_gene: TRBJ1-2; d_gene: -; abundance: -; CDR3nt: TGTGCCAGCAGCGTCGAGCAGGTTGGCTACACCTTC; CDR3aa: CASSVEQVGYTF
v_gene: TRBV5-1; j_gene: TRBJ1-1; d_gene: TRBD1; abundance: -; CDR3nt: TGCGCCAGCAGCCTTCACCAGGACAGGGAAGGTGAAGCTTTCTTT; CDR3aa: CASSLHQDREGEAFF
v_gene: TRBV5-1; j_gene: TRBJ2-7; d_gene: -; abundance: few; CDR3nt: TGCGCCAGCAGCGCTGCTCAGGGTTACTACGAGCAGTACTTC; CDR3aa: CASSAAQGYYEQYF
v_gene: TRBV6-5; j_gene: TRBJ1-2; d_gene: -; abundance: -; CDR3nt: TGTGCCAGCAGTTACGGGGACGGGGGTGTCCCCTATGGCTACACCTTC; CDR3aa: CASSYGDGGVPYGYTF
v_gene: TRBV18; j_gene: TRBJ1-2; d_gene: -; abundance: -; CDR3nt: TGTGCCAGCTCACTCGACAGCCTAGCTAACTATGGCTACACCTTC; CDR3aa: CASSLDSLANYGYTF
v_gene: TRBV11-3; j_gene: TRBJ2-1; d_gene: TRBD1; abundance: -; CDR3nt: TGTGCCAGCAGCTTAACGGGACAGGGAATCAATGAGCAGTTCTTC; CDR3aa: CASSLTGQGINEQFF
v_gene: TRBV2; j_gene: TRBJ1-4; d_gene: -; abundance: -; CDR3nt: TGTGCCAGCAGGGAAATTCAGGGGTCTAATGAAAAACTGTTTTTT; CDR3aa: CASREIQGSNEKLFF
v_gene: TRBV4-1; j_gene: TRBJ1-4; d_gene: TRBD1; abundance: -; CDR3nt: TGCGCCAGCAGCAAACAGGGGGCTAGCAGGTCAACTAATGAAAAACTGTTTTTT; CDR3aa: CASSKQGASRSTNEKLFF
v_gene: TRBV5-4; j_gene: TRBJ1-2; d_gene: TRBD1; abundance: -; CDR3nt: TGTGCCAGCAGCTTGGCCGTGGGACAGGAGCCTTTCTTC; CDR3aa: CASSLAVGQEPFF
v_gene: TRBV11-2; j_gene: TRBJ2-6; d_gene: TRBD1; abundance: -; CDR3nt: TGTGCCAGCAGCTTAGAAGGGGGCGCGGGGGCCAACGTCCTGACTTTC; CDR3aa: CASSLEGGAGANVLTF
v_gene: TRBV2; j_gene: TRBJ1-4; d_gene: -; abundance: -; CDR3nt: TGTGCCAGCAGTGTTTTGGGGGGTAGGGCTAATGAAAAACTGTTTTTT; CDR3aa: CASSVLGGRANEKLFF
v_gene: TRBV5-1; j_gene: TRBJ2-2; d_gene: TRBD2; abundance: -; CDR3nt: TGCGCCAGCAGCAAACTAGCGGGGGGGCCGGGATCCGGGGAGCTGTTTTTT; CDR3aa: CASSKLAGGPGSGELFF
v_gene: TRBV30; j_gene: TRBJ2-1; d_gene: -; abundance: few; CDR3nt: TGTGCCTGGAGTGTATTACTTGAGCAGTTCTTC; CDR3aa: CAWSVLLEQFF
v_gene: TRBV19; j_gene: TRBJ1-5; d_gene: TRBD1; abundance: -; CDR3nt: TGTGCCAGCGACCGGGACAGCAGCAATCAGCCCCAGCATTTT; CDR3aa: CASDRDSSNQPQHF
v_gene: TRBV9; j_gene: TRBJ2-1; d_gene: -; abundance: -; CDR3nt: TGTGCCAGCAGCGTAGATGCAGTATACAATGAGCAGTTCTTC; CDR3aa: CASSVDAVYNEQFF
v_gene: TRBV5-6; j_gene: TRBJ2-1; d_gene: -; abundance: -; CDR3nt: TGTGCCAGCAGCTTGACCAGACAGTACAATGAGCAGTTCTTC; CDR3aa: CASSLTRQYNEQFF
v_gene: TRBV6-4; j_gene: TRBJ2-2; d_gene: -; abundance: -; CDR3nt: TGTGCCAGCAAGGGGACCGGGGAGCTGTTTTTT; CDR3aa: CASKGTGELFF
v_gene: TRBV6-6; j_gene: TRBJ2-7; d_gene: -; abundance: -; CDR3nt: TGTGCCAGCAGTTACTCCCCCGCGACAGGATACGAGCAGTACTTC; CDR3aa: CASSYSPATGYEQYF
v_gene: TRBV7-9; j_gene: TRBJ2-2; d_gene: TRBD1; abundance: -; CDR3nt: TGTGCCAGCAGACCCGGGACAGCGAACACCGGGGAGCTGTTTTTT; CDR3aa: CASRPGTANTGELFF
v_gene: TRBV6-5; j_gene: TRBJ2-7; d_gene: -; abundance: -; CDR3nt: TGTGCCAGCAGTCTCCATGGGGCTAAGTACTTC; CDR3aa: CASSLHGAKYF
v_gene: TRBV2; j_gene: TRBJ1-1; d_gene: -; abundance: -; CDR3nt: TGTGCCAGCAGTGATTTGGGCGCTGAAGCTTTCTTT; CDR3aa: CASSDLGAEAFF
v_gene: TRBV19; j_gene: TRBJ2-6; d_gene: TRBD1; abundance: once; CDR3nt: TGTGCCAGTACGAATAATGACAGGGGGGGCGTCCTGACTTTC; CDR3aa: CASTNNDRGGVLTF
v_gene: TRBV5-6; j_gene: TRBJ1-1; d_gene: -; abundance: -; CDR3nt: TGTGCCAGCAGCCACGATCGACAGGCAACTTACACTGAAGCTTTCTTT; CDR3aa: CASSHDRQATYTEAFF
v_gene: TRBV7-2; j_gene: TRBJ2-7; d_gene: TRBD1; abundance: -; CDR3nt: TGTGCCAGCAGCTTAGCAGTGGACAGGGCCACCTACGAGCAGTACTTC; CDR3aa: CASSLAVDRATYEQYF
v_gene: TRBV5-4; j_gene: TRBJ2-5; d_gene: TRBD2; abundance: few; CDR3nt: TGTGCCAGCAGCTTGGGCTCTGGTGTAGCGGGGGGGCCTGAGACCCAGTACTTC; CDR3aa: CASSLGSGVAGGPETQYF
v_gene: TRBV28; j_gene: TRBJ2-3; d_gene: TRBD2; abundance: -; CDR3nt: TGTGCCAGCAAATCGGGGGGGAGGTCAGATACGCAGTATTTT; CDR3aa: CASKSGGRSDTQYF
v_gene: TRBV2; j_gene: TRBJ2-1; d_gene: -; abundance: -; CDR3nt: TGTGCCAGCAGGCCTCTGGGGCGAGGTAATGAGCAGTTCTTC; CDR3aa: CASRPLGRGNEQFF
v_gene: TRBV7-6; j_gene: TRBJ2-3; d_gene: TRBD1; abundance: -; CDR3nt: TGTGCCAGCAGCTCCTGGACAGGCCATTCGGATACGCAGTATTTT; CDR3aa: CASSSWTGHSDTQYF
v_gene: TRBV5-4; j_gene: TRBJ2-7; d_gene: -; abundance: -; CDR3nt: TGTGCCAGCAGCTTGGCTGCGACAGCTAACTACGAGCAGTACTTC; CDR3aa: CASSLAATANYEQYF
v_gene: TRBV9; j_gene: TRBJ1-1; d_gene: -; abundance: -; CDR3nt: TGTGCCAGCAGCGTAGAGGTGACAGCTGAAGCTTTCTTT; CDR3aa: CASSVEVTAEAFF
v_gene: TRBV5-5; j_gene: TRBJ1-2; d_gene: TRBD1; abundance: -; CDR3nt: TGTGCCAGCGCCCGAAGACAGGGGGACACAATCAACTATGGCTACACCTTC; CDR3aa: CASARRQGDTINYGYTF
v_gene: TRBV7-2; j_gene: TRBJ2-5; d_gene: -; abundance: -; CDR3nt: TGTGCCAGCAGCGAGAGAGGATATGTGGAGACCCAGTACTTC; CDR3aa: CASSERGYVETQYF
v_gene: TRBV7-6; j_gene: TRBJ2-7; d_gene: -; abundance: -; CDR3nt: TGTGCCAGCAGCCCGGACTCAAACTCCTACGAGCAGTACTTC; CDR3aa: CASSPDSNSYEQYF
v_gene: TRBV5-5; j_gene: TRBJ2-2; d_gene: TRBD1; abundance: -; CDR3nt: TGTGCCAGCAGTCCTGAGCCCACAGGGGGGAGTTTGGGGGAGCTGTTTTTT; CDR3aa: CASSPEPTGGSLGELFF
v_gene: TRBV7-9; j_gene: TRBJ1-2; d_gene: -; abundance: once; CDR3nt: TGTGCCAGCAGCCCAATAACCACCCCGGGGGGAGGCTACACCTTC; CDR3aa: CASSPITTPGGGYTF
v_gene: TRBV7-2; j_gene: TRBJ1-2; d_gene: -; abundance: -; CDR3nt: TGTGCCAGCAGCTTGGTAGCCCGGCCAGGGCCTAACTATGGCTACACCTTC; CDR3aa: CASSLVARPGPNYGYTF
v_gene: TRBV5-8; j_gene: TRBJ1-5; d_gene: TRBD1; abundance: -; CDR3nt: TGTGCCAGCAGCTCGGGACAGGGCGTCGGAAATCAGCCCCAGCATTTT; CDR3aa: CASSSGQGVGNQPQHF
v_gene: TRBV11-2; j_gene: TRBJ1-4; d_gene: TRBD1; abundance: -; CDR3nt: TGTGCCAGCAGCCCGGACAGGGTTAATGAAAAACTGTTTTTT; CDR3aa: CASSPDRVNEKLFF
v_gene: TRBV5-1; j_gene: TRBJ1-4; d_gene: -; abundance: -; CDR3nt: TGCGCCAGCAGAACGACCTCCTTAGGAGTTGATGAAAAACTGTTTTTT; CDR3aa: CASRTTSLGVDEKLFF
v_gene: TRBV23-1; j_gene: TRBJ1-3; d_gene: TRBD1; abundance: -; CDR3nt: TGCGCCAGCCCCGGGGGCCATCGACAGGGAATCGGATGGTCTGGAAACACCATATATTTT; CDR3aa: CASPGGHRQGIGWSGNTIYF
v_gene: TRBV19; j_gene: TRBJ1-2; d_gene: -; abundance: -; CDR3nt: TGTGCCAGTAGTATGTCTCGGGACTATGGCTACACCTTC; CDR3aa: CASSMSRDYGYTF
v_gene: TRBV27; j_gene: TRBJ1-1; d_gene: TRBD1; abundance: -; CDR3nt: TGTGCCAGCACCCCAGGACAGGGGCAGACGAACACTGAAGCTTTCTTT; CDR3aa: CASTPGQGQTNTEAFF
v_gene: TRBV7-2; j_gene: TRBJ1-4; d_gene: TRBD1; abundance: -; CDR3nt: TGTGCCAGCGGGCCCTCCCCATGGGACAGATCAACTAATGAAAAACTGTTTTTT; CDR3aa: CASGPSPWDRSTNEKLFF
v_gene: TRBV5-6; j_gene: TRBJ1-2; d_gene: TRBD1; abundance: -; CDR3nt: TGTGCCAGCAGCATACTACAGAGGGGACAGGTTCTAAACTATGGCTACACCTTC; CDR3aa: CASSILQRGQVLNYGYTF
v_gene: TRBV5-5; j_gene: TRBJ1-2; d_gene: -; abundance: -; CDR3nt: TGTGCCAGCAGCACGACAGTTTTCCCTAATGGCTACACCTTC; CDR3aa: CASSTTVFPNGYTF
v_gene: TRBV15; j_gene: TRBJ2-7; d_gene: -; abundance: -; CDR3nt: TGTGCCACCAGCGTCGGAGGGAACTCCTACGAGCAGTACTTC; CDR3aa: CATSVGGNSYEQYF
v_gene: TRBV11-2; j_gene: TRBJ2-3; d_gene: -; abundance: -; CDR3nt: TGTGCCAGCAGCTTCCGCGGGACTAGCACAGATACGCAGTATTTT; CDR3aa: CASSFRGTSTDTQYF
v_gene: TRBV4-3; j_gene: TRBJ2-1; d_gene: -; abundance: -; CDR3nt: TGCGCCAGCAGCCAAGATGCCTCTAACGAGCAGTTCTTC; CDR3aa: CASSQDASNEQFF
v_gene: TRBV7-6; j_gene: TRBJ1-4; d_gene: -; abundance: -; CDR3nt: TGTGCCAGCAGCTACTCTGACAGGACTGAAAAACTGTTTTTT; CDR3aa: CASSYSDRTEKLFF
v_gene: TRBV7-8; j_gene: TRBJ2-7; d_gene: TRBD2; abundance: -; CDR3nt: TGTGCCAGCAGCTTAGACCTAGCGGGAAAATACGAGCAGTACTTC; CDR3aa: CASSLDLAGKYEQYF
v_gene: TRBV4-1; j_gene: TRBJ2-1; d_gene: -; abundance: -; CDR3nt: TGCGCCAGCAGCCAGGCGGGGTGGACGTACAATGAGCAGTTCTTC; CDR3aa: CASSQAGWTYNEQFF
v_gene: TRBV6-1; j_gene: TRBJ2-2; d_gene: TRBD2; abundance: -; CDR3nt: TGTGCCAGCAGCACCGTAGCGGGAACCGGGGAGCTGTTTTTT; CDR3aa: CASSTVAGTGELFF